What follows is one TCR beta chain and its context. Its antigen remains undetermined. The CDR3 does not end in the conserved phenylalanine or tryptophan, so this is likely a read error. The DNA is omitted, as the CDR3 cannot be located on it reliably, and the CDR3 follows TCRdb's listing. The sample originates from a study of tumor-infiltrating lymphocytes in primary liver carcinoma (dated by TCRdb to about 2017). With respect to the entire study: Hepatocellular carcinoma (four) or combined HCC and intrahepatic cholangiocarcinoma (one) was present in the five patients, who were three men and two women aged 30 to 69 years. Each sample produced about 3.5 to 8 million productive TCRbeta reads, and read depth showed no significant difference between tissue types. TCRbeta repertoire sequencing, expression microarrays and whole-exome sequencing were combined in the study across five regions of each liver tumor, with adjacent normal tissue and blood also included. Technical replicate repertoires showed high reproducibility, with mean shared-clone rates around 0.91 and correlation coefficients above 0.95. The approximately 25 tumor region samples were profiled with Agilent mRNA microarrays so that TCRbeta repertoire diversity could be related to the local molecular phenotype. A total of around 35 specimens from 5 patients went through TCRbeta repertoire sequencing, namely 25 tumor regions, 5 adjacent noncancerous liver tissues and 5 peripheral blood samples. Tumors of the five patients were stage T1-T3 N0M0 with maximum diameters of 4.2 to 10 cm.

Using a constant-region primer and ProtoScript II reverse transcriptase, TCRbeta-specific cDNA was reverse-transcribed from roughly 500 ng total RNA. The TCRbeta libraries were prepared through three rounds of nested multiplex PCR following a slightly modified ARM-PCR procedure. Each of the first two PCR rounds ran for around 9 cycles and used multiplex TRBV1-TRBV30 forward primers together with a Cbeta reverse primer. Sample barcodes and Illumina adapters were added in a final 25-cycle PCR with Deep VentR polymerase. Amplicons of 200-500 bp were gel-purified with a QIAquick gel extraction kit before sequencing. An Illumina HiSeq 2500 was used to sequence the TCRbeta amplicons, generating 250-bp paired-end reads. As for the authors' bioinformatics: To recover full CDR3 sequences, reads were quality-trimmed using Trimmomatic v0.33 and paired reads were then merged using FLASH v1.2.11. V, D and J germline segments were assigned to the rearranged TCRbeta sequences using MiGEC v1.2.1b. VDJtools v1.0.0 computed clonotype statistics and Shannon-Wiener diversity indices. To cut down on sampling bias, every analysis after diversity analysis relied on just the 250 most abundant clonotypes from each sample. The public reads were run again by TCRdb, first through fastp at Q25 and then through MiXCR, and only productive beta chains were kept. Rows with a matching CDR3 protein are joined into one entry that keeps the most common DNA and genes. These V and J calls derive from TCRdb rather than the authors' analysis. This sample has 75,000 to 90,000 distinct CDR3 sequences in its table, and around 70% of those were observed once. The ten largest account for roughly a fifth of the sample.

Here is what the overall study found, with its caveats: Only the TCR beta chain was sequenced, which likely underestimates true repertoire diversity because unpaired alpha chains were not captured. A significantly larger repertoire fraction was made up by the top 250 clones in tumors than in blood (p = 0.039). Only about 7-25% of top clones were found in all five regions of a tumor, suggesting spatial heterogeneity of tumor-infiltrating T cells. Only four or five patients were included in the study, and the authors note that the findings should be validated in a larger study. Pairs of tumor regions showed greater repertoire overlap (mean roughly 35%) than tumor-adjacent pairs (approximately 17%) or tumor-blood pairs (about 15%), which is consistent with antigen-driven expansion. Bulk unsorted samples precluded comparing CD4+ and CD8+ T cell repertoires.

Total RNA and DNA were co-extracted from around 20-30 mg of bulk tissue with the AllPrep DNA/RNA mini kit, without cell sorting. Between November 2015 and March 2016, a handful of patients in China with histopathologically diagnosed primary liver carcinoma had surgical resection. Patients had chronic HBV infection and were treatment-naive at sampling. Each tumor was sampled at five spatially separated regions: the superior, inferior, left-lateral and right-lateral poles and the tumor centre. Histological examination found more than 80% viable tumor cells in every tumor sample. Pieces of fresh tumor and adjacent tissue were cut in half, with one half kept in RNAlater at -80 degrees C and the other half sent for histology. Reading the germline V gene gives CDR1 SGHAT and CDR2 FQNNGV. The CDR3 is made up of 13 amino acids, end residues included.

Source material: liver tumor tissue from sampling region 1. The cell subset or site label corresponds to: tumor region T1, superior pole. This receptor chain uses TRBV11-2 and TRBJ1-1. This TCR derives from a man aged 35 to 55 with primary liver carcinoma and hepatitis B virus infection. The CDR3 reads CANSLHENTEASY.